The 31 T cell receptor beta chains below were found in one sample sequenced in a study of regulatory T cells in long-lasting Graves disease. Time point given: persistent/refractory GD, antithyroid drugs over 5 years with positive TRAb. Generation of the TCR library employed RNA extracted from PBMCs. Arm-PCR of CDR3 regions and iRepertoire HTBI primers were the basis on which TCR beta libraries were built. TCRdb passed the multiplex PCR reads through MiXCR, listing each CDR3 protein once. The sample lists approximately 350,000 distinct CDR3 sequences, roughly 20% occurring once. This material consisted of peripheral blood mononuclear cells (PBMCs), taken when the disease was refractory, from a patient treated with antithyroid drugs. Source of these receptors: a woman aged 40-49 years with Graves disease.

This clonotype was observed many times. V gene TRBV19 combines with J gene TRBJ1-1; D possibly corresponds to TRBD1 (6 bases). The germline gives CDR1 LNHDA, CDR2 SQIVND (reference sequence). The CDR3 is 13 amino acids. The V gene lost 7 bases and the J gene lost 5 bases, with 14 bases spanning the gap. CDR3 protein: CASTDRLRTEAFF. The DNA of the CDR3 is TGTGCCAGTACCGACAGGCTGAGAACTGAAGCTTTCTTT.

This clonotype was counted at least ten times. The chain combines TRBV5-1 with TRBJ1-4; perhaps TRBD1 as D (5 bases). CDR3 length: 14 amino acids. V lost 4 bases and J 5 bases, leaving 12 bases between the germline ends. Germline V gene sequence: CDR1 SGHRS, CDR2 YFSETQ. For the CDR3, the DNA is TGCGCCAGCAGCGTTCTCGGGACGAATGAAAAACTGTTTTTT. It specifies CASSVLGTNEKLFF.

This clonotype was seen a few times. The gene calls are TRBV6-2 or TRBV6-3 and TRBJ2-3; D may be TRBD1 (5 bases). In germline, CDR1 is MNHEY, CDR2 SVGEGT. The CDR3 consists of 14 residues. Trimming shortened V by 5 bases and J by 6 bases, and 15 bases separated the two germline ends. DNA of the CDR3: TGTGCCAGCAGTGAGAGATGGGGCTGGGATACGCAGTATTTT. Its translation: CASSERWGWDTQYF.

The V and J genes are TRBV19 and TRBJ1-1, with TRBD1 matching 7 bases. Per the germline V gene, CDR1 is LNHDA and CDR2 is SQIVND (reference sequence). Trimming took 6 bases from V and 1 from J; bases not matched to a gene: 2. The CDR3 consists of 13 residues. CDR3 region: CASRTGQNTEAFF. In DNA, the CDR3 is TGTGCCAGTAGGACAGGGCAGAACACTGAAGCTTTCTTT.

This clonotype was counted many times. The chain has TRBV28 and TRBJ2-5; a weak D match, TRBD1 (5 bases). CDR3 size: 18 residues. From germline, CDR1 is MDHEN and CDR2 SYDVKM. V gave up 3 bases and J gave up 6 bases, with 26 bases separating them. The chain's CDR3 is CASSFGAKDTHPWKTQYF. The CDR3 DNA follows: TGTGCCAGCAGTTTTGGCGCGAAGGACACACACCCATGGAAGACCCAGTACTTC.

This clonotype has a count of ten or more. V gene TRBV29-1 combines with J gene TRBJ2-7, with TRBD2 matching over 8 bases. Germline CDR1 reads SQVTM; CDR2 reads ANQGSEA. The CDR3 runs to 13 residues. V was clipped by 5 bases and J by 2 bases; unmatched bases: 5. The CDR3 loop is CSVSTSEAYEQYF. The CDR3 DNA follows: TGCAGCGTTTCGACTAGCGAGGCCTACGAGCAGTACTTC.

This clonotype was seen just once. The J gene is TRBJ2-5, the V gene TRBV18, with TRBD2 identical over 9 bases. This CDR3 is 17 amino acids long. After removal of 1 base from V and 0 bases from J, the junction contained 6 bases not matched to a gene. The germline CDR1 and CDR2 sequences are KGHSH and LQKENI. In DNA form, the CDR3 reads TGTGCCAGCTCACCACAATGGCTAGCGGGGTACCAAGAGACCCAGTACTTC. This gives the protein CASSPQWLAGYQETQYF.

In this sample, this clonotype turned up a few times. This likely reflects a read error, since a far larger clone is one base away. The V call is TRBV2, the J call TRBJ1-1, with D unresolved. This CDR3 is built from 13 residues. The germline V and J ends were trimmed by 6 bases and 1 base, with 9 bases remaining between them. CDR1 is SNHLY, CDR2 FYNNEI, per germline. CDR3 residues: CASSFAANTEAFF. CDR3 bases: TGTGCCAGCAGCTTTGCAGCGAACACTGAAGCTTTCTTT.

This clonotype has ten or more counts. The CDR3 coding sequence is TGTGCCAGCAGCGCCGGGACAGGCATTAATGAAAAACTGTTTTTT. It codes for CASSAGTGINEKLFF. The J gene is TRBJ1-4, the V gene TRBV7-9, with 8 bases matching TRBD1. This CDR3 region has 15 residues. Germline V gives CDR1 SEHNR, CDR2 FQNEAQ (reference sequence). Germline trimming cut 5 bases from V and 4 bases from J; bases unmatched to any gene: 6. Supplemented by reference TRBV7-9 and TRBJ1-4, the full variable domain reads DTGVSQNPRHKITKRGQNVTFRCDPISEHNRLYWYRQTLGQGPEFLTYFQNEAQLEKSRLLSDRFSAERPKGSFSTLEIQRTEQGDSAMYLCASSAGTGINEKLFFGSGTQLSVL.

The chain combines TRBV5-1 with TRBJ2-1; D is unresolved. V shed 4 bases and J shed 3 bases, with 23 bases lying between them. CDR1 and CDR2 from the germline V gene are SGHRS and YFSETQ. CDR3 length equals 18 residues. CDR3 sequence: CASSHPFSSSRIYNEQFF. The CDR3 DNA sequence: TGCGCCAGCAGCCACCCCTTTTCCTCGAGCCGGATCTACAATGAGCAGTTCTTC.

The chain couples TRBV7-8 to TRBJ1-4; D may be TRBD1 (6 bases). CDR3 length: 13 residues. Germline CDR1 SGHVS, CDR2 FQNEAQ. The germline V and J ends were trimmed by 1 base and 7 bases, with 7 bases remaining between them. As DNA, the CDR3 is TGTGCCAGCAGCTTAGGGGGGCTTGAAAAACTGTTTTTT. It yields the protein CASSLGGLEKLFF.

The rearrangement joins TRBV28 to TRBJ2-3; D ambiguous. CDR1 and CDR2 (germline): MDHEN, SYDVKM. The ends were cut back, 2 bases at V and 4 bases at J, with 16 bases in the middle. The CDR3 runs to 16 residues. The CDR3 bases are TGTGCCAGCAGTTTAATCCCCCGCCTCACTCCAGATACGCAGTATTTT. Amino acid sequence: CASSLIPRLTPDTQYF.

The chain couples TRBV28 to TRBJ2-3, with 9 bases fitting TRBD2. Germline V gives CDR1 MDHEN, CDR2 SYDVKM. CDR3 size: 19 residues. After removal of 2 bases from V and 1 base from J, the junction contained 13 bases not matched to a gene. The CDR3 sequence: CASSLVPLAGRDGTDTQYF. CDR3 nucleotides: TGTGCCAGCAGTTTAGTACCCCTAGCGGGGAGGGACGGCACAGATACGCAGTATTTT.

The chain carries TRBV27 and TRBJ1-2; 7 nucleotides align to TRBD1. V lost 3 bases to trimming and J lost 5 bases; unmatched junction nucleotides: 6. Per germline, CDR1 MNHEY and CDR2 SMNVEV (reference sequence). This CDR3 region has 14 residues. CDR3 region: CASSFRTGSYGYTF. CDR3 DNA: TGTGCCAGCAGTTTTCGGACAGGTTCTTATGGCTACACCTTC.

This clonotype has a count of ten or more. The chain carries TRBV28 and TRBJ1-1, with D perhaps matching TRBD1 (5 bases). Trimming removed 2 bases from V and 10 bases from J, with 8 bases in between. Germline-derived CDR1 and CDR2 are MDHEN and SYDVKM. This CDR3 spans 11 amino acids. CDR3 coding DNA: TGTGCCAGCAGTTTAAGGGGTTCAGCTTTCTTT. Translating it yields CASSLRGSAFF.

This clonotype was seen only once. The CDR3 loop is CASSTQGIGEQYF. CDR3 nucleotides: TGTGCCAGCAGCACGCAGGGGATCGGGGAGCAGTACTTC. The rearrangement uses TRBV6-1 and TRBJ2-7, with D possibly matching TRBD1 (6 bases). CDR3 length equals 13 residues. Per the germline V gene, CDR1 is MNHNS and CDR2 is SASEGT. Trimming left V 6 bases short and J 7 bases short, with 16 bases between.

This clonotype occurred many times. The chain has TRBV28 and TRBJ1-1, with D unclear. Trimming took off 3 bases at V and 4 bases at J, with 9 bases between the two ends. This CDR3 region has 13 residues. Germline V gene data show CDR1 as MDHEN and CDR2 as SYDVKM. The chain's CDR3 is CASSFEAGTEAFF. Here the CDR3 DNA reads TGTGCCAGCAGTTTCGAGGCGGGCACTGAAGCTTTCTTT.

About this clonotype itself: This clone may be a read error of a much larger clone one base away. The chain has TRBV6-2 or TRBV6-3 and TRBJ1-2; no definite D call. The CDR3 consists of 13 residues. V lost 5 bases, J lost 2 bases, and 9 bases lay in between. Germline-derived CDR1 and CDR2 are MNHEY and SVGEGT. In nucleotides, the CDR3 is TGTGCCAGCAGTCCTCTGGGGAACTATGGCTACACCTTC. Translating it yields CASSPLGNYGYTF.

This clonotype was recorded many times. V and J are TRBV6-1 and TRBJ2-7, with TRBD2 identical over 12 bases. Germline V gives CDR1 MNHNS, CDR2 SASEGT. The V and J ends lost 8 bases and 2 bases, in that order; junction bases with no gene match: 13. CDR3 length: 17 amino acids. The CDR3 bases are TGTGCCAGCGAGGATCCTAGCGGGAGGGCCAGGGCCTACGAGCAGTACTTC. Protein product: CASEDPSGRARAYEQYF.

This clonotype was seen at least ten times. The rearrangement joins TRBV28 to TRBJ2-7; the D gene is possibly TRBD2 (6 bases). The germline CDR1 and CDR2 sequences are MDHEN and SYDVKM. CDR3 length equals 15 residues. The V gene lost 3 bases and the J gene lost 1 base, with 13 bases spanning the gap. The CDR3 loop reads CASSLYGSGSYEQYF. The CDR3, as DNA: TGTGCCAGCAGTTTGTATGGTAGCGGATCCTACGAGCAGTACTTC.

Many counts were recorded for this clonotype. The chain joins TRBV6-1 to TRBJ2-2; no clear D. V lost 8 bases, J lost 6 bases, and 16 bases lay in between. The CDR3 totals 14 residues. The germline CDR1 and CDR2 sequences are MNHNS and SASEGT. Here the CDR3 DNA reads TGTGCCAGCTTAGGTAGAAGGCAGTCCGGGGAGCTGTTTTTT. It is translated as CASLGRRQSGELFF.

This clonotype was seen ten or more times. The V gene is TRBV12-3 or TRBV12-4, the J gene TRBJ1-1; D gene ambiguous. Trimming shortened V by 5 bases and J by 6 bases, and 16 bases separated the two germline ends. The CDR3 totals 14 residues. The CDR3 bases are TGTGCCAGCAGTCACCGCGGTTCTAGAGCTGAAGCTTTCTTT. This translates into CASSHRGSRAEAFF.

V gene TRBV6-5 combines with J gene TRBJ1-1; D gene ambiguous. The V and J ends lost 3 bases and 1 base respectively, with 6 bases between them. The CDR3 contains 13 residues. Germline V CDR1 and CDR2: MNHEY, SVGAGI. CDR3 region: CASSYRQNTEAFF. DNA of the CDR3: TGTGCCAGCAGTTATCGGCAGAACACTGAAGCTTTCTTT.

The rearrangement links TRBV30 to TRBJ1-1; 7 nucleotides agree with TRBD1. Germline values: CDR1 GTSNPN, CDR2 SVGIG (reference sequence). Losses at the gene ends were 2 bases for V and 1 base for J; bases not matched to a gene: 4. The CDR3 sequence is 14 residues long. The CDR3: CAWSRRQGNTEAFF. In nucleotides, the CDR3 is TGTGCCTGGAGTAGGCGACAGGGGAACACTGAAGCTTTCTTT. Using reference TRBV30 and TRBJ1-1 for the parts outside the CDR3, the full variable domain is SQTIHQWPATLVQPVGSPLSLECTVEGTSNPNLYWYRQAAGRGLQLLFYSVGIGQISSEVPQNLSASRPQDRQFILSSKKLLLSDSGFYLCAWSRRQGNTEAFFGQGTRLTVV.

This clonotype was seen a handful of times. V is TRBV19 and J is TRBJ1-5; 8 bases are a match to TRBD1. The V gene's germline CDR1 is LNHDA and CDR2 SQIVND (reference sequence). This CDR3 has 13 amino acids. After removal of 7 bases from V and 6 bases from J, the junction contained 5 bases not matched to a gene. The CDR3 DNA is TGTGCCAGTATGGGACAGGCGATTCAGCCCCAGCATTTT. This sequence encodes CASMGQAIQPQHF.

The chain carries TRBV5-1 and TRBJ2-7; 9 positions agree with TRBD1. V was clipped by 4 bases and J by 2 bases; unmatched bases: 7. Germline V lookup: CDR1 SGHRS, CDR2 YFSETQ. The CDR3 contains 15 residues. Here the CDR3 DNA reads TGCGCCAGCAGCGGCAGCGGACAGGGGACCTACGAGCAGTACTTC. This encodes CASSGSGQGTYEQYF.

This clonotype was observed at least ten times. CDR3 sequence reads: CASSLGARTEAFF. The CDR3 DNA is TGTGCCAGCAGTTTAGGTGCGCGCACTGAAGCTTTCTTT. V is TRBV12-3 or TRBV12-4 and J is TRBJ1-1; unclear D gene. Deletions cut 1 base from V and 4 bases from J, with 7 bases between. This CDR3 region has 13 residues.

There are many counts of this clonotype. The chain employs TRBV13 and TRBJ2-5; 7 positions match TRBD2. CDR3 length equals 13 residues. The V gene end was trimmed by 5 bases and the J gene end by 2 bases; junction bases not matched to a gene: 2. CDR1 PRHDT and CDR2 FYEKMQ come from the germline V gene (reference sequence). CDR3 bases: TGTGCCAGCAGCGGGGAGGGTCAAGAGACCCAGTACTTC. It codes for CASSGEGQETQYF. Drawing the rest from reference TRBV13 and TRBJ2-5, the complete variable domain is AAGVIQSPRHLIKEKRETATLKCYPIPRHDTVYWYQQGPGQDPQFLISFYEKMQSDKGSIPDRFSAQQFSDYHSELNMSSLELGDSALYFCASSGEGQETQYFGPGTRLLVL.

The sample holds many counts of this clonotype. This rearrangement joins TRBV9 to TRBJ1-1; no firm D call. CDR1 and CDR2 from the germline V gene are SGDLS and YYNGEE. The CDR3 extends over 13 amino acids. V was trimmed by 0 bases and J by 7 bases, leaving 10 bases between them. The CDR3 here is CASSVGGWGEAFF. CDR3 nucleotide sequence: TGTGCCAGCAGCGTAGGAGGGTGGGGTGAAGCTTTCTTT. Filled out from reference TRBV9 and TRBJ1-1, the complete variable domain reads DSGVTQTPKHLITATGQRVTLRCSPRSGDLSVYWYQQSLDQGLQFLIQYYNGEERAKGNILERFSAQQFPDLHSELNLSSLELGDSALYFCASSVGGWGEAFFGQGTRLTVV.

This clonotype was seen a handful of times. V is TRBV28 and J is TRBJ1-6; D is ambiguous. Germline CDR1 and CDR2: MDHEN and SYDVKM. V was shortened by 7 bases and J by 0 bases, with 13 bases between the two germline ends. The CDR3 has 16 amino acids. The CDR3 reads CASTNAGSSYNSPLHF. The CDR3 nucleotides read TGTGCCAGCACGAATGCGGGGAGCTCCTATAATTCACCCCTCCACTTT.

The sample holds many counts of this clonotype. The chain combines TRBV15 with TRBJ1-6; the match to TRBD1 covers 7 bases. J lost 5 bases, V lost 0 bases, and 4 bases had no gene match. The CDR3 runs to 16 residues. Germline CDR1 is LNHNV and CDR2 is YYDKDF (reference sequence). In DNA, the CDR3 is TGTGCCACCAGCAGAGATCCAGGGGGTGATAATTCACCCCTCCACTTT. Its protein product is CATSRDPGGDNSPLHF.